The 11 T cell receptor beta chains listed next were all sequenced from one sample in a study of shared clonotypes between healthy human individuals. Generated by immunoSEQ multiplex PCR, the TCRdb table keeps only in-frame clones and is missing some. The table includes about 1,900,000 clones, about 95% detected once. Naive CD8 cells lacked CD45RO and underwent positive selection for CCR7, leaving out terminally differentiated effector memory CD45RA+ cells. The sequenced sample consisted of naive CD8+ T cells sorted from blood. Receptor source: a man younger than 35 in good health.

This clone was seen a single time. The identical CDR3 is also encoded by other nucleotide sequences in the sample. V is TRBV5-1 and J is TRBJ2-7; D is ambiguous. This CDR3 is built from 16 residues. V lost 0 bases, J lost 0 bases, and 13 bases lay in between. The germline V gene has CDR1 SGHRS and CDR2 YFSETQ. The CDR3 loop reads CASSLDPRASSYEQYF. CDR3 bases: TGCGCCAGCAGCTTGGATCCCCGGGCCAGCTCCTACGAGCAGTACTTC.

This clone was seen only once. V and J are TRBV10-3 and TRBJ2-3, with 9 bases that match TRBD2. The CDR3 has 15 residues. J gave up 2 bases and V 6 bases, and 6 bases lay outside the gene matches. Germline V CDR1 and CDR2: ENHRY, SYGVKD. The CDR3 sequence is CAIRSAGGLTDTQYF. CDR3 nucleotide sequence: TGTGCCATCAGATCAGCGGGGGGCCTCACAGATACGCAGTATTTT.

This chain links TRBV2 with TRBJ2-7, with TRBD2 matching over 7 bases. The J segment lost 4 bases and the V segment lost 4 bases, leaving 4 bases of the junction unmatched. The CDR3 sequence is 13 residues long. The V gene's germline CDR1 is SNHLY and CDR2 FYNNEI. CDR3 residues: CASSGLAVYEQYF. DNA for the CDR3: TGTGCCAGCAGTGGTCTAGCGGTTTACGAGCAGTACTTC.

This chain connects TRBV10-3 to TRBJ1-1, with a weak D call TRBD1 (5 bases). V was trimmed by 11 bases and J by 0 bases, leaving 10 bases between them. The length of the CDR3 is 12 residues. Germline values: CDR1 ENHRY, CDR2 SYGVKD. The CDR3 sequence is CAVRGLNTEAFF. The CDR3 coding sequence is TGTGCCGTCCGGGGCTTGAACACTGAAGCTTTCTTT.

The chain has TRBV7-9 and TRBJ1-1, with TRBD1 matching 7 bases. CDR1 and CDR2 (germline): SEHNR, FQNEAQ (reference sequence). V was pared by 4 bases and J by 4 bases, with 21 bases of the junction left unmatched. The CDR3 is 19 residues long. CDR3 protein: CASSSLLDRAGGRGTEAFF. As DNA, the CDR3 is TGTGCCAGCAGCTCCCTTCTGGATCGGGCAGGGGGACGCGGCACTGAAGCTTTCTTT.

The chain has TRBV29-1 and TRBJ2-7; D is perhaps TRBD1 or TRBD2 (5 bases each). Germline lookup yields CDR1 SQVTM and CDR2 ANQGSEA. V dropped 4 bases and J dropped 4 bases, with 14 bases sitting between them. CDR3 length equals 13 residues. CDR3 in amino acids: CSVVKGAGYEQYF. CDR3 in DNA: TGCAGCGTTGTAAAAGGGGCGGGTTACGAGCAGTACTTC.

This clone has a single count. The CDR3 loop is CATGQGFSPLHF. CDR3 bases: TGTGCCACCGGACAGGGGTTCTCACCCCTCCACTTT. The chain couples TRBV13 to TRBJ1-6, with 9 bases that match TRBD1. Germline assignment: CDR1 PRHDT and CDR2 FYEKMQ (reference sequence). The CDR3 sequence is 12 residues long. The junction had 5 bases not matched to a gene; V was cut back by 10 bases and J by 10 bases.

The V call is TRBV7-9, the J call TRBJ2-7, with a possible D match to TRBD1 (7 bases). Per the germline V gene, CDR1 is SEHNR and CDR2 is FQNEAQ (reference sequence). There are 15 residues in the CDR3. V was clipped by 4 bases and J by 3 bases, with 16 bases between them. The DNA for the CDR3 is TGTGCCAGCAGCTCGCCGGAGGGACAGAGCTACGAGCAGTACTTC. Protein: CASSSPEGQSYEQYF.

Points on this clone: Other DNA sequences of this sample code for an identical CDR3. The rearrangement joins TRBV13 to TRBJ2-5, with D possibly being TRBD1 or TRBD2 (6 bases each). Per germline, CDR1 PRHDT and CDR2 FYEKMQ (reference sequence). The ends were cut back, 1 base at V and 2 bases at J, with 11 bases in the middle. CDR3 length: 15 amino acids. CDR3 nucleotides: TGTGCCAGCAGCTTAGCAGGGGCGGGGCAAGAGACCCAGTACTTC. Its translation: CASSLAGAGQETQYF. The full variable domain, in which reference TRBV13 and TRBJ2-5 provide the parts outside the CDR3, is AAGVIQSPRHLIKEKRETATLKCYPIPRHDTVYWYQQGPGQDPQFLISFYEKMQSDKGSIPDRFSAQQFSDYHSELNMSSLELGDSALYFCASSLAGAGQETQYFGPGTRLLVL.

V gene TRBV2 combines with J gene TRBJ1-5; D is unresolved. V was trimmed by 1 base and J by 7 bases, leaving 8 bases between them. Per germline, CDR1 SNHLY and CDR2 FYNNEI. CDR3 size: 13 residues. The CDR3 DNA follows: TGTGCCAGCAGTGAAGAGGCTCTGCAGCCCCAGCATTTT. This codes for CASSEEALQPQHF.

The gene calls are TRBV19 and TRBJ2-7; D ambiguous. Trimming left V 3 bases short and J 0 bases short, with 12 bases between. This CDR3 region has 15 residues. Germline lookup yields CDR1 LNHDA and CDR2 SQIVND (reference sequence). The CDR3, as DNA: TGTGCCAGTAGTATTAGGGCAGCCTACTCCTACGAGCAGTACTTC. Amino acid sequence: CASSIRAAYSYEQYF.